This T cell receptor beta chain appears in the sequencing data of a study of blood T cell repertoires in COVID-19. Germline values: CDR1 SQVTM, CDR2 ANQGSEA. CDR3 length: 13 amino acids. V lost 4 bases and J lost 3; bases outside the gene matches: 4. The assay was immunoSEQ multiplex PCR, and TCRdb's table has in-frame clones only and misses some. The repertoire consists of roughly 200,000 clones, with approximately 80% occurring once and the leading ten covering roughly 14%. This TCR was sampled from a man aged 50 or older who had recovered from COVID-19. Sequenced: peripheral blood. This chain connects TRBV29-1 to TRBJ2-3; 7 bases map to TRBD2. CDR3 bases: TGCAGCGTTGCGTGGCGGGAGACAGATACGCAGTATTTT. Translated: CSVAWRETDTQYF.